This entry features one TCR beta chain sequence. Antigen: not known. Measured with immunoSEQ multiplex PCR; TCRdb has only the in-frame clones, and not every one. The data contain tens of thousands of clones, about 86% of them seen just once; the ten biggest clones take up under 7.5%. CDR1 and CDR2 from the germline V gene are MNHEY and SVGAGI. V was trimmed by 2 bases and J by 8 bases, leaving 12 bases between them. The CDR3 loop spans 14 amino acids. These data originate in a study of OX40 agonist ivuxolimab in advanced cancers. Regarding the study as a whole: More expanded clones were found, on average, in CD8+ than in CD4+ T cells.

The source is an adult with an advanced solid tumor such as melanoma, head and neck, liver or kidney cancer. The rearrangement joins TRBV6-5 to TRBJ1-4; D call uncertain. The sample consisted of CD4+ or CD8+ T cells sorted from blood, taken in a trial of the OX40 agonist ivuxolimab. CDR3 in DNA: TGTGCCAGCAGTTACGGGCAGACCCTCGAAAAACTGTTTTTT. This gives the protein CASSYGQTLEKLFF.